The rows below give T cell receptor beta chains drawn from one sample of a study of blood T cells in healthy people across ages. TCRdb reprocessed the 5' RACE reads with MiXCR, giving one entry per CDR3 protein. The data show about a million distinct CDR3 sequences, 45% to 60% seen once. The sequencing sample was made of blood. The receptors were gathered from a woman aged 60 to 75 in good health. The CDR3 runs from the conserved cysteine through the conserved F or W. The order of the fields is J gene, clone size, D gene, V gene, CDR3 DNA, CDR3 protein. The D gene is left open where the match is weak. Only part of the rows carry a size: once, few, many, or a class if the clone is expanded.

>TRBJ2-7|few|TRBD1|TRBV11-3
TGTGCCAGCAGCTTAGCTCGGGACAGGGGTTGCGAGCAGTACTTC
CASSLARDRGCEQYF
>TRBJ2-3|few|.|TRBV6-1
TGTGCCAGCAGTGATCGGGGGAAGTGGGCGCAGTATTTT
CASSDRGKWAQYF
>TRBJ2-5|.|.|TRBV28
TGTGCCAGTCAAGGGGACGGTGAGACCCAGTACTTC
CASQGDGETQYF
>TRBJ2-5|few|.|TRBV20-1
TGCAGTGCTAGAGAGCCCATAATCGGGGGTAGCCAAGAGACCCAGTACTTC
CSAREPIIGGSQETQYF
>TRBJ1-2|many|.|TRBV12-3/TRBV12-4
TGTGCCAGCAGTCCTCTTAACTATGGCTACACCTTC
CASSPLNYGYTF
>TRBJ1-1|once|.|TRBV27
TGTGCCACCCAATTCGGCCCTACGTACACTGAAGCTTTCTTT
CATQFGPTYTEAFF
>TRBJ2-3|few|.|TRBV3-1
TGTGCCAGCAGCCAAGATCTGTCTACGGCGCAGTATTTT
CASSQDLSTAQYF
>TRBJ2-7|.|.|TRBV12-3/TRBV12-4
TGTGCCAGCAGTTTAACTCACAGCTACGAGCAGTACTTC
CASSLTHSYEQYF
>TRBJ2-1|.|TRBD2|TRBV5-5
TGTGCCAGCAGCTCCTGGAGTCTAGCGGACAATGAGCAGTTCTTC
CASSSWSLADNEQFF
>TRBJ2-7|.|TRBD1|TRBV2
TGTGCCAGCATTGCAGGGGGCTACGAGCAGTACTTC
CASIAGGYEQYF
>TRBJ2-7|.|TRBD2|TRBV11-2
TGTGCCAGCAGCTACCGGGCGGGCGGGAGTTCAATTGCGTACGAGCAGTACTTC
CASSYRAGGSSIAYEQYF
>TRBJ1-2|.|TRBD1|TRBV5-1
TGCGCCTCCGGTCATTCCCTCGGGACAGGGACTTATGGCTACACCTTC
CASGHSLGTGTYGYTF
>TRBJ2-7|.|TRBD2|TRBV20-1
TGCAGTGCTAGTGTACGGCGGGAGGCCTACGAGCAGTACTTC
CSASVRREAYEQYF
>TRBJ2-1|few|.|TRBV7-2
TGTGCCAGCAGCTTGACAAGAAGCAGGAACTCCTACAATGAGCAGTTCTTC
CASSLTRSRNSYNEQFF
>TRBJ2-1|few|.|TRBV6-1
TGTGCCAGCAGAGGAGGACAGTCTGAGCAGTTCTTC
CASRGGQSEQFF
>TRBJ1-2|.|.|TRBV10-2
TGCGCCAGCAGCGACTTGGGGGGTCTCAACTATGGCTACACCTTC
CASSDLGGLNYGYTF
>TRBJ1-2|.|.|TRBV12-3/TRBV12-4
TGTGCCAGCAGTTTAGGACCCCAGGGACTCGGTGGCTACACCTTC
CASSLGPQGLGGYTF
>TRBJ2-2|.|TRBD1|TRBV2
TGTGCCAGCAGGGACAGGGGGCTCGGGAACACCGGGGAGCTGTTTTTT
CASRDRGLGNTGELFF
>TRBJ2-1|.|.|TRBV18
TGTGCCAGCTCACCGCAAGGATCGCAGTCAAACAATGAGCAGTTCTTC
CASSPQGSQSNNEQFF
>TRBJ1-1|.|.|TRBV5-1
TGCGCCAGCAGCTTGGGACGGGAAAGCGAAGCTTTCTTT
CASSLGRESEAFF
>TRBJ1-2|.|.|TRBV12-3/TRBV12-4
TGTGCCAGCAACTTTTCCCCATCTGGTGGCTACACCTTC
CASNFSPSGGYTF
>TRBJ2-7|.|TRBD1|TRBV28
TGTGCCAGCAGTGCTCCTGGACAGGGAATATACGAGCAGTACTTC
CASSAPGQGIYEQYF
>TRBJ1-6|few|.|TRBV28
TGTGCCAGCAGGGGGGGTTGGACCCCGAATTCACCCCTCCACTTT
CASRGGWTPNSPLHF
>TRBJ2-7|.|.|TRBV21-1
TGTGCCAGCTCAGTAAAAGAGGCGTCGAGCTCCTACGAGCAGTACTTC
CASSVKEASSSYEQYF
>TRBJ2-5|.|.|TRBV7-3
TGTGCCAGCAGCTCCAGGGGGGGGGCGGAGACCCAGTACTTC
CASSSRGGAETQYF
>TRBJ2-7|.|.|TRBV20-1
TGCAGTGGGAGGGAGGACTTATACGAGCAGTACTTC
CSGREDLYEQYF
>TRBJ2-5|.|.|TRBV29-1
TGCAGCGGTACCTACAATGAGCAGTACTTC
CSGTYNEQYF
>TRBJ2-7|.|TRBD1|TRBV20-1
TGCAGTGCTCCTCGACAGGGTTACGAGCAGTACTTC
CSAPRQGYEQYF
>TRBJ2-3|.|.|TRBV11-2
TGTGCCAGCAGCGGAACTTATACGCAGTATTTT
CASSGTYTQYF
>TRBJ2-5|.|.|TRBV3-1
TGTGCCAGCAGCCAAAATCCGACATCGTACCAAGAGACCCAGTACTTC
CASSQNPTSYQETQYF
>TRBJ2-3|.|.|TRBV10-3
TGTGCCATCAGGCTCGGGGAGGGGGGTACGCAGTATTTT
CAIRLGEGGTQYF
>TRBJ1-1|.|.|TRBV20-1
TGCAGTGCTAGCGTGGGACGGATCTTGAACACTGAAGCTTTCTTT
CSASVGRILNTEAFF
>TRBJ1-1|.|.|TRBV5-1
TGCGCCAGCAAGGCAGGGTACGGGAACACTGAAGCTTTCTTT
CASKAGYGNTEAFF
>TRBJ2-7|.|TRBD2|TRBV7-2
TGTGCCAGCAGCCCCGGAGCGGGAGTCCTCGAGCAGTACTTC
CASSPGAGVLEQYF
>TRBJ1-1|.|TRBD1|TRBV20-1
TGCAGTGCGACAGGGGCCCCCACAGTCAACACTGAAGCTTTCTTT
CSATGAPTVNTEAFF
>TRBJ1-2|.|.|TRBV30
TGTGCCTGGAGTGTGTGGGGGAGGTGGAATGGCTACACCTTC
CAWSVWGRWNGYTF
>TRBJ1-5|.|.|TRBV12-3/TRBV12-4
TGTGCCAGCAGTTTCGTTCCAGGGTTGTCTCAGCCCCAGCATTTT
CASSFVPGLSQPQHF
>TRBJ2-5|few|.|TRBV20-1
TGCAGTGCTAGAGTAGGCGGGGACCGAGAGACCCAGTACTTC
CSARVGGDRETQYF
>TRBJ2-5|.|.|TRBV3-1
TGTGCCAGCAGCCTTGGACGCGCAAATGAGCAGTACTTC
CASSLGRANEQYF
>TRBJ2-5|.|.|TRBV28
TGTGCCAGCAGTTTGCCAGGGGAGGGAGAGACCCAGTACTTC
CASSLPGEGETQYF
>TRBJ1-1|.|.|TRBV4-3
TGCGCCATCCCACCGAAGACAGTGAACACTGAAGCTTTCTTT
CAIPPKTVNTEAFF
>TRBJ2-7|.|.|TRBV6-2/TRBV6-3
TGTGCCAGCAGCCGGACTCTGGGCCCCTACGAGCAGTACTTC
CASSRTLGPYEQYF
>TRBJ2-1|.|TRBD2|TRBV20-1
TGCAGTGCTGGCCGGGGGGTCGGGAGGGAGCAGTTCTTC
CSAGRGVGREQFF
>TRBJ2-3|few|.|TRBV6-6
TGTGCCAGCAGCCCCGACTACTCCACAGATACGCAGTATTTT
CASSPDYSTDTQYF
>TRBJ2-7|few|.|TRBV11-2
TGTGCCAGCAGCTTAGCCTTAAATTACTACGAGCAGTACTTC
CASSLALNYYEQYF
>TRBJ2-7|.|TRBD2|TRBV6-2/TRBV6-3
TGTGCCAGCAGTTACTCTAGCGGGGGGGGAACCTACGAGCAGTACTTC
CASSYSSGGGTYEQYF
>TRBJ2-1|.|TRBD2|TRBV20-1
TGCAGTGTCCCCGGGACTAGAAGGGATGAGCAGTTCTTC
CSVPGTRRDEQFF
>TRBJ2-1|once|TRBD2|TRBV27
TGTGCCAGCAGTTCACCGGGACTAGCTTCTGGCTCCTACAATGAGCAGTTCTTC
CASSSPGLASGSYNEQFF
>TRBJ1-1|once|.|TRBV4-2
TGTGCCAGCAGCCAAGCCCCGCGCAGGGGCACTGAAGCTTTCTTT
CASSQAPRRGTEAFF
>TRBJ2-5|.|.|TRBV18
TGTGCCAGCTCACCACCCACCAATCGAGGAGAGACCCAGTACTTC
CASSPPTNRGETQYF